A selection of T cell receptor beta chains follows, all from one sample in a study of cytomegalovirus exposure and HLA in healthy donors. Method: immunoSEQ multiplex PCR; TCRdb's copy keeps in-frame clones and lacks some. There are around 180,000 clones in the sample; roughly 80% occur only once, and 2% to 2.5% lies in the top ten. Sequenced: PBMCs. These receptors all stem from a man in his 60s in good health and CMV-seronegative. The CDR3 runs from the conserved cysteine through the conserved F or W. A D gene is named only where the DNA matches it firmly. Size is omitted from some rows. Given values are once, few, many or a class for expanded clones.

TRBV5-1	TRBD1	TRBJ1-2	NA	TGCGCCAGCAGCATACCCTCGGGACAGCTTAACTATGGCTACACCTTC	CASSIPSGQLNYGYTF
TRBV6-5	TRBD1	TRBJ1-4	NA	TGTGCCAGCAGATTAGAGGGGGCGCGGGATGAAAAACTGTTTTTT	CASRLEGARDEKLFF
TRBV5-6	TRBD1	TRBJ2-7	few	TGTGCCAGCACCATTCCCGGGGACAGGGAGTACGAGCAGTACTTC	CASTIPGDREYEQYF
TRBV7-6	TRBD1	TRBJ2-3	NA	TGTGCCAGCAGCTTGCTGACAGGGGACCCCACAGATACGCAGTATTTT	CASSLLTGDPTDTQYF
TRBV19	TRBD2	TRBJ2-1	NA	TGTGCCAGTAGTATAACCGGACTAGCGGGAGCGGATGAGCAGTTCTTC	CASSITGLAGADEQFF
TRBV5-1	TRBD1	TRBJ2-7	NA	TGCGCCAGCAGCCTAGAAACAGGGGGCTCGTTTGAGCAGTACTTC	CASSLETGGSFEQYF
TRBV7-3	NA	TRBJ2-2	NA	TGTGCCAGCAGCTTACGGTCTAAAAGTACCGGGGAGCTGTTTTTT	CASSLRSKSTGELFF
TRBV18	TRBD1	TRBJ1-3	NA	TGTGCCAGCTCAGAAGCTGGACAGGGGGCTTCTGGAAACACCATATATTTT	CASSEAGQGASGNTIYF
TRBV7-9	TRBD1	TRBJ1-4	NA	TGTGCCAGCAGCTCGGGACAGAATGAAAAACTGTTTTTT	CASSSGQNEKLFF
TRBV6-1	TRBD2	TRBJ2-5	few	TGTGCCATCAGTGAGTCGGGGGGACGTCAAGAGACCCAGTACTTC	CAISESGGRQETQYF
TRBV4-3	TRBD2	TRBJ2-3	NA	TGCGCCAGCAGCCGCCGGCTAGCGGTAACTAGCACAGATACGCAGTATTTT	CASSRRLAVTSTDTQYF
TRBV12-5	NA	TRBJ2-7	few	TGTGCTAGTGGTCCCGACAGCGCCGCCTACGAGCAGTACTTC	CASGPDSAAYEQYF
TRBV25-1	TRBD1	TRBJ2-7	NA	TGTGCCAGCTCGGGGACAGGGGCCTACGAGCAGTACTTC	CASSGTGAYEQYF
TRBV2	TRBD2	TRBJ2-5	NA	TGTGCCAGCAGTGGGCTAGCGGGGGGGCAACAAGAGACCCAGTACTTC	CASSGLAGGQQETQYF
TRBV5-1	TRBD2	TRBJ2-2	NA	TGCGCCAGCAGCTTGGGGAGCGGGACCACCGGGGAGCTGTTTTTT	CASSLGSGTTGELFF
TRBV5-1	NA	TRBJ2-7	NA	TGCGCCAGCAGCTTGGACGGTTCCTACGAGCAGTACTTC	CASSLDGSYEQYF
TRBV7-9	NA	TRBJ2-5	NA	TGTGCCAGCAGCTTAGGTCTGGGACATTTACAAGAGACCCAGTACTTC	CASSLGLGHLQETQYF
TRBV7-7	TRBD2	TRBJ2-5	NA	TGTGCTAGCAGCCTATCGGGAGGGAAAGAGACCCAGTACTTC	CASSLSGGKETQYF
TRBV11-2	NA	TRBJ1-1	NA	TGTGCCAGCAGCCCAACAGGCGGAATGAACACTGAAGCTTTCTTT	CASSPTGGMNTEAFF
TRBV4-2	NA	TRBJ1-2	NA	TGTGCCAGCAGCCAAGATTTGGGGGGCTATGGCTACACCTTC	CASSQDLGGYGYTF
TRBV29-1	NA	TRBJ2-7	NA	TGCAGCGTTGGAGGGGTTCCAGGGGCCGAGTACGTGCAGTACTTC	CSVGGVPGAEYVQYF
TRBV28	TRBD2	TRBJ2-7	NA	TGTGCCAGCGCGGCTCCGGGACTAGGAGGACGCGAGCAGTACTTC	CASAAPGLGGREQYF
TRBV5-4	NA	TRBJ1-3	once	TGTGCCAGCAGCTTAGGCCAGGGCCCGGGAAACACCATATATTTT	CASSLGQGPGNTIYF
TRBV5-6	NA	TRBJ2-2	few	TGTGCCAGCAGCTTGGTGGAGTTGGCGAACACCGGGGAGCTGTTTTTT	CASSLVELANTGELFF
TRBV2	NA	TRBJ2-7	NA	TGTGCCAGCAGGGGATCGACACCGGGACACCTCTCCTACGAGCAGTACTTC	CASRGSTPGHLSYEQYF
TRBV28	TRBD1	TRBJ1-2	NA	TGTGCCTATAGGGACAGAGACTATGGCTACACCTTC	CAYRDRDYGYTF
TRBV5-4	TRBD1	TRBJ2-5	NA	TGTGCCAGCAGCGCAGGGGGACAGGGGGCCCCCCAAGAGACCCAGTACTTC	CASSAGGQGAPQETQYF
TRBV19	TRBD1	TRBJ2-7	NA	TGTGCCAGTAGTTGGTCTCGCCCCGGGACAGGGTTGCACGAGCAGTACTTC	CASSWSRPGTGLHEQYF
TRBV2	NA	TRBJ1-2	NA	TGTGCCAGCCCTGATCCCGGGAGCCCCTATGGCTACACCTTC	CASPDPGSPYGYTF
TRBV7-3	TRBD2	TRBJ2-3	NA	TGTGCCAGCAGCGCTGTTGGCGGGAGGGCGGGAGATACGCAGTATTTT	CASSAVGGRAGDTQYF
TRBV28	NA	TRBJ1-2	NA	TGTGCCAGCAGTACCGGAACAAGATTCGGGGGGTATGGCTACACCTTC	CASSTGTRFGGYGYTF
TRBV19	NA	TRBJ1-2	NA	TGTGCCAGTAAACCACAGGCGATCGGGCCTAACTATGGCTACACCTTC	CASKPQAIGPNYGYTF
TRBV9	NA	TRBJ1-1	NA	TGTGCCAGCAGCCCTGAACAGGGTAACACTGAAGCTTTCTTT	CASSPEQGNTEAFF
TRBV6-1	NA	TRBJ1-2	few	TGTGCCAGCAGTGAAGTAGCGACAGGTTCAGCCTATGGCTACACCTTC	CASSEVATGSAYGYTF
TRBV29-1	TRBD2	TRBJ2-1	NA	TGCAGCGTTGACCGTAAGGGAGGGTCTAGCGGCTACAATGAGCAGTTCTTC	CSVDRKGGSSGYNEQFF
TRBV5-1	TRBD1	TRBJ2-1	NA	TGCGCCAGCAGCTTGGAGGACAGGGGGCCCAATGAGCAGTTCTTC	CASSLEDRGPNEQFF
TRBV15	TRBD1	TRBJ1-4	NA	TGTGCCACCAGCATCCAGACAGGGGCAACTAATGAAAAACTGTTTTTT	CATSIQTGATNEKLFF
TRBV7-8	NA	TRBJ2-7	NA	TGTGCCAGCAGCTTATTTCAACAGGAGCAGTACTTC	CASSLFQQEQYF
TRBV28	NA	TRBJ1-1	NA	TGTGCCAGCAGACGGGGCGGGGGATTGGTTAACACTGAAGCTTTCTTT	CASRRGGGLVNTEAFF
TRBV19	TRBD1	TRBJ1-1	once	TGTGCCAGTACCGATCGGTCCAGGGGGCTGAACACTGAAGCTTTCTTT	CASTDRSRGLNTEAFF
TRBV5-6	TRBD1	TRBJ2-5	NA	TGTGCCAGCAGCTTCGGGACAGGGGTCCAAGAGACCCAGTACTTC	CASSFGTGVQETQYF
TRBV28	TRBD1	TRBJ1-1	NA	TGTGCCAGCAGTTTCGGGGGACAGGGAAACACTGAAGCTTTCTTT	CASSFGGQGNTEAFF
TRBV27	TRBD1	TRBJ1-3	NA	TGTGCCAGCGCTCCCTCCGTTGGGGACAGGGGAAACACCATATATTTT	CASAPSVGDRGNTIYF
TRBV5-4	TRBD2	TRBJ2-3	NA	TGTGCCAGCAGCTTGGGCCTTGGACTAGCGGGGTCTGTAGATACGCAGTATTTT	CASSLGLGLAGSVDTQYF
TRBV25-1	NA	TRBJ2-3	NA	TGTGCCAGCAGTGAATCTCGTAGGGGGTCGACGCAGTATTTT	CASSESRRGSTQYF
TRBV11-2	NA	TRBJ2-2	once	TGTGCCAGCAGCCCCGAGAGGGCCGGGGAGCTGTTTTTT	CASSPERAGELFF
TRBV12-5	NA	TRBJ1-2	NA	TGTGCTAGTGGTTTGAATCCTGAGTATGGCTACACCTTC	CASGLNPEYGYTF
TRBV5-5	NA	TRBJ2-7	few	TGTGCCAGCAGCTTGGGTGTGGGCACCTACGAGCAGTACTTC	CASSLGVGTYEQYF
TRBV7-2	TRBD1	TRBJ2-1	NA	TGTGCCAGCAGCATTAAACCCACCGGGACAGGGGGACGAACAGAGCAGTTCTTC	CASSIKPTGTGGRTEQFF
TRBV21-1	NA	TRBJ2-3	NA	TGTGCCAGCAGCGAGGACAGGGAGAAGGTCACAGATACGCAGTATTTT	CASSEDREKVTDTQYF